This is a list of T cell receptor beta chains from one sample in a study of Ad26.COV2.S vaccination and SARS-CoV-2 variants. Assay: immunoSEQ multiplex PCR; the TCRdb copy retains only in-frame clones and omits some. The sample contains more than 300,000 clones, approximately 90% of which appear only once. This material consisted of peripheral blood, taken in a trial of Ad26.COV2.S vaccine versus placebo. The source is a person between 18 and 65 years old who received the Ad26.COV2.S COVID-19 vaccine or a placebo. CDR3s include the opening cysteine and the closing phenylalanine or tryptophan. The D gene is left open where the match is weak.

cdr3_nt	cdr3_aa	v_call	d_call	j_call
TGCGCCAGCAGCCAAGAGTCGGGACCCTCCTACGAGCAGTACTTC	CASSQESGPSYEQYF	TRBV4-3	.	TRBJ2-7
TGCGCCAGCAGCCAAGCGGGACAGGGGACCAATGAGCAGTTCTTC	CASSQAGQGTNEQFF	TRBV4-3	TRBD1	TRBJ2-1
TGTGCCAGCAGCCGTCGGGGGCTCCTAGGGTACGAGCAGTACTTC	CASSRRGLLGYEQYF	TRBV5-6	.	TRBJ2-7
TGTGCCAGCAGTTTTAGCCCGAGGGCCTATAATTCACCCCTCCACTTT	CASSFSPRAYNSPLHF	TRBV27	.	TRBJ1-6
TGTGCCAGCAGCCAAGTCCTTTACCCGGGACAGGGGGGTGAAGCTTTCTTT	CASSQVLYPGQGGEAFF	TRBV3-1/TRBV3-2	TRBD1	TRBJ1-1
TGTGCCAGGGACAGGAGGAACACCGGGGAGCTGTTTTTT	CARDRRNTGELFF	TRBV7-2	TRBD1	TRBJ2-2
TGTGCCAGCAGTTTTACGGGACAGGTCTCTGGGGCCAACGTCCTGACTTTC	CASSFTGQVSGANVLTF	TRBV28	TRBD1	TRBJ2-6
TGCAGTGCTAGTATGATAGGGGGGCGATACAATGAGCAGTTCTTC	CSASMIGGRYNEQFF	TRBV20-1	.	TRBJ2-1
TGTGCCAGCAGCGGGGTGACACCGAACACCGGGGAGCTGTTTTTT	CASSGVTPNTGELFF	TRBV27	.	TRBJ2-2
TGTGCCAGCAGTACCACAGATAATCAGCCCCAGCATTTT	CASSTTDNQPQHF	TRBV12-3/TRBV12-4	.	TRBJ1-5